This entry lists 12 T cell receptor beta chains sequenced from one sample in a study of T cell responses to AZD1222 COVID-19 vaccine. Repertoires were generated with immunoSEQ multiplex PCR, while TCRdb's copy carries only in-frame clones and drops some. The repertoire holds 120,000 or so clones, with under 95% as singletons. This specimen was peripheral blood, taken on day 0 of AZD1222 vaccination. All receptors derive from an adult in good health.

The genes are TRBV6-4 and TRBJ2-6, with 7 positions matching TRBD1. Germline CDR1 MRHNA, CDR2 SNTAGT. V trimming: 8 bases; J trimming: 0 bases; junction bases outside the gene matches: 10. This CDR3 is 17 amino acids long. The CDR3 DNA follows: TGTGCCAGCTCCCGGACAGGACAAGACTCTGGGGCCAACGTCCTGACTTTC. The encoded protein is CASSRTGQDSGANVLTF.

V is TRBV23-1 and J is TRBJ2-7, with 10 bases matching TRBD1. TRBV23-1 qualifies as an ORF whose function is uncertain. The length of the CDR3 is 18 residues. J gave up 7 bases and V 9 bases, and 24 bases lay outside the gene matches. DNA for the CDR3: TGCGCCAGTCCCTCTTTTAACCCTGGGACAGGGGTAGGAGGGGAGCAGTACTTC. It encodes CASPSFNPGTGVGGEQYF.

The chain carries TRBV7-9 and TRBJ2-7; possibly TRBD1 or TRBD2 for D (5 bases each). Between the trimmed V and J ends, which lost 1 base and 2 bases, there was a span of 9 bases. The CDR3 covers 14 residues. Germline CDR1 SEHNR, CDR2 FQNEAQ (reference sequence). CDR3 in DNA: TGTGCCAGCAGCTTAGTAGCGACAGCCTACGAGCAGTACTTC. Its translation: CASSLVATAYEQYF.

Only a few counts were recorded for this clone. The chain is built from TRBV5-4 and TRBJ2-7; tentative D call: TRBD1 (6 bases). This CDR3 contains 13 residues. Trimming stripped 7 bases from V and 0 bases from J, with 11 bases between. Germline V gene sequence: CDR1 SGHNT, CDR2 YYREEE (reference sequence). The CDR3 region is CASRPDSSYEQYF. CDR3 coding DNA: TGTGCCAGCCGTCCGGACAGCTCCTACGAGCAGTACTTC.

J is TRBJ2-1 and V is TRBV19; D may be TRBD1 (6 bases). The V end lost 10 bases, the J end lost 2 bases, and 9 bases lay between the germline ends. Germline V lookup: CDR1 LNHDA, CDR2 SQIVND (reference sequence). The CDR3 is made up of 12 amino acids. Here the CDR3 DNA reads TGTGCCATAGGGGGAGCCTACAATGAGCAGTTCTTC. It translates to CAIGGAYNEQFF.

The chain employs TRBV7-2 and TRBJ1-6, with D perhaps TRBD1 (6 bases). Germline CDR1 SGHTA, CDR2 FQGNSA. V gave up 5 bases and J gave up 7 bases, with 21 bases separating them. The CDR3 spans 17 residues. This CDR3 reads CASSARTGQLRNSPLHF. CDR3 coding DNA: TGTGCCAGCAGCGCACGAACCGGACAGCTCAGAAATTCACCCCTCCACTTT.

CDR3 residues: CARSAGPGGLYSNQPQHF. CDR3 coding DNA: TGTGCCAGAAGCGCCGGTCCGGGGGGCCTCTATAGCAATCAGCCCCAGCATTTT. V and J are TRBV5-3 and TRBJ1-5; D perhaps matches TRBD1 (6 bases). TRBV5-3 is placed among ORFs of uncertain function. The CDR3 has 18 residues. The ends were cut back, 4 bases at V and 0 bases at J, with 20 bases in the middle.

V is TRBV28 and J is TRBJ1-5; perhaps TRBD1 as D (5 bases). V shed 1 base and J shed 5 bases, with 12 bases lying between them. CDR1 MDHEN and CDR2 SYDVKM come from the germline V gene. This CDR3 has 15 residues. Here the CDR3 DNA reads TGTGCCAGCAGTTTATCGGGGCTTGGGGATCAGCCCCAGCATTTT. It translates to CASSLSGLGDQPQHF.

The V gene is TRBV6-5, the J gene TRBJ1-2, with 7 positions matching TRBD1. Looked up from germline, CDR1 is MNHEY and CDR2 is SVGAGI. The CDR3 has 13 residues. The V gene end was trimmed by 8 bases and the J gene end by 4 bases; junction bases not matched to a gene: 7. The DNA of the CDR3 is TGTGCCAGCTCGACAGGGATGATCTATGGCTACACCTTC. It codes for CASSTGMIYGYTF.

CDR3 coding DNA: TGTGCCAGCAGCCCGGGACTAGCGGGGGCCACAGATACGCAGTATTTT. Translation gives CASSPGLAGATDTQYF. The rearrangement joins TRBV13 to TRBJ2-3, with TRBD2 identical over 14 bases. The CDR3 consists of 16 residues. Germline V lookup: CDR1 PRHDT, CDR2 FYEKMQ (reference sequence). The trim removed 5 bases at V and 2 bases at J, leaving 3 bases unmatched.

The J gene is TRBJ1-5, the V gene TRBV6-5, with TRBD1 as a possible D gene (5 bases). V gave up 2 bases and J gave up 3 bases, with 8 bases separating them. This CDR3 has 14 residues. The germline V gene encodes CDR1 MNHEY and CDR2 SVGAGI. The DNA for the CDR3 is TGTGCCAGCAGTTACGGCGGGACCAATCAGCCCCAGCATTTT. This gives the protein CASSYGGTNQPQHF.

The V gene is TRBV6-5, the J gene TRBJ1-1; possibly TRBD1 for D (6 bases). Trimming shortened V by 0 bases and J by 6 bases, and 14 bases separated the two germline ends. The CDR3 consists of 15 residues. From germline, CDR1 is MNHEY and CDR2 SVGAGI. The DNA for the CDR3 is TGTGCCAGCAGTTACTCGCCAGGGGAGATCCCTGAAGCTTTCTTT. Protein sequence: CASSYSPGEIPEAFF.